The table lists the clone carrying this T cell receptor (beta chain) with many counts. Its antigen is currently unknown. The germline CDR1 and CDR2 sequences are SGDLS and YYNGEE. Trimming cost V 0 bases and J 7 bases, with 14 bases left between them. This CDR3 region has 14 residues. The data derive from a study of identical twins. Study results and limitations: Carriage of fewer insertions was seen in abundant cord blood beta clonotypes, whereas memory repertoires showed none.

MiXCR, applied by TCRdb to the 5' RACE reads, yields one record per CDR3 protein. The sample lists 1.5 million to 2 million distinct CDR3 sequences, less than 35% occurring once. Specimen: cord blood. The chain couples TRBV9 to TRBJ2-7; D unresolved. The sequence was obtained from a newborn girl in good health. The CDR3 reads CASSVAARVEEQYF. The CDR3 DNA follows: TGTGCCAGCAGCGTAGCGGCTAGAGTTGAGGAGCAGTACTTC.